The clone carrying this TCR beta chain was found many times. Its matching antigen is unknown. This specimen comes from a study of T cells in Graves' hyperthyroidism and ophthalmopathy. Trimming cost V 3 bases and J 2 bases, with 14 bases left between them. The CDR3 loop spans 16 amino acids. Germline CDR1 reads MDHEN; CDR2 reads SYDVKM. Authors of the study amplified TCR beta CDR3 regions from RNA transcripts. When the TCR CDR3 underwent first-round RT-PCR, the HTBI primer set was used. Each CDR3 protein is one row after TCRdb ran MiXCR on the multiplex PCR reads. The sample lists about 350,000 distinct CDR3 sequences; approximately 14% were seen once. The study, taken as a whole, reports: For ophthalmopathy, model prediction preceded onset by a median roughly 6.3 months.

The V gene is TRBV28, the J gene TRBJ1-5, with D possibly TRBD1 on 6 matching bases. Sequencing input: blood. This receptor was taken from a woman under 40 with Graves' hyperthyroidism. CDR3 protein: CASSFGRGKGNQPQHF. In nucleotides, the CDR3 is TGTGCCAGCAGTTTTGGCAGGGGAAAGGGCAATCAGCCCCAGCATTTT.